This T cell receptor (beta chain) was documented in a study of blood T cell repertoires in COVID-19. Sequenced by immunoSEQ multiplex PCR; TCRdb stores in-frame clones only, minus some. The sample includes about 310,000 clones, 89% of them seen just once. This clone was detected a few times. CDR1 is SNHLY and CDR2 is FYNNEI in the germline V gene. V dropped 3 bases and J dropped 0 bases, with 5 bases sitting between them. This CDR3 comprises 13 residues. The material sequenced was PBMCs or T cells enriched from blood (not recorded which). The chain links TRBV2 to TRBJ1-1; no clear D. The clonotype was recovered from a woman between 25 and 40 years old who had recovered from COVID-19. CDR3 loop: CASSDEMNTEAFF. CDR3 sequence (DNA): TGTGCCAGCAGTGACGAGATGAACACTGAAGCTTTCTTT.